This entry is about one T cell receptor beta chain. Its antigen is still unknown. The PCR employed 60 Vbeta primers together with 13 Jbeta primers. Only in-frame clones appear in the TCRdb table, and some are missing; sequencing was by immunoSEQ multiplex PCR. The table lists approximately 86,000 clones, approximately 83% of them singletons, with around 2.9% in the top ten. The record originates from a study of cytomegalovirus exposure and HLA in healthy donors. Points from the study as a whole: Reports showed the classifier diagnosing cytomegalovirus status with high specificity and sensitivity.

Germline V gene lookup returns CDR1 LNHDA and CDR2 SQIVND (reference sequence). Trimming stripped 3 bases from V and 3 bases from J, with 11 bases between. The CDR3 runs to 14 residues. At collection, donors were nominally healthy, but unrecorded immune exposures were probable. The source of this sequence is a man in his forties in good health and CMV-seronegative. The sample consisted of PBMCs. V gene TRBV19 combines with J gene TRBJ1-1, with D perhaps matching TRBD1 (5 bases). The CDR3 nucleotides are TGTGCCAGTAGTATGGACCAGGGTCACACTGAAGCTTTCTTT. It encodes CASSMDQGHTEAFF.